This T cell receptor beta chain is from a study of T cell repertoires in cytomegalovirus infection. Across the study: Through public TCR beta signatures, both CMV infection and matching HLA type were indicated. Overall study results and limits: Cumulative public TCR beta family frequency identified CMV carriers with the relevant HLA. The study found HLA-C-restricted CMV-specific TCR beta clonotypes dominating the ex vivo response.

Turning to this clonotype: Its matching antigen is unknown.

TCRdb fed the reads into MiXCR, producing one record per CDR3 protein. Found here are under 600,000 distinct CDR3 sequences, approximately 16% of them singletons; the top ten hold roughly a quarter. The CDR3 is 16 residues long. Germline-derived CDR1 and CDR2 are MNHEY and SMNVEV (reference sequence). V shed 3 bases and J shed 6 bases, with 15 bases lying between them. The specimen was CD8+ T cells from PBMCs. The chain recombines TRBV27 with TRBJ1-6, with D uncertain. This clonotype originated in a human donor in good health (CMV status not recorded). Some clones in this sample may be carry-over from other donors' samples. CDR3 coding DNA: TGTGCCAGCAGTTTCTACCCTCCCGGTTCTAATTCACCCCTCCACTTT. This codes for CASSFYPPGSNSPLHF.